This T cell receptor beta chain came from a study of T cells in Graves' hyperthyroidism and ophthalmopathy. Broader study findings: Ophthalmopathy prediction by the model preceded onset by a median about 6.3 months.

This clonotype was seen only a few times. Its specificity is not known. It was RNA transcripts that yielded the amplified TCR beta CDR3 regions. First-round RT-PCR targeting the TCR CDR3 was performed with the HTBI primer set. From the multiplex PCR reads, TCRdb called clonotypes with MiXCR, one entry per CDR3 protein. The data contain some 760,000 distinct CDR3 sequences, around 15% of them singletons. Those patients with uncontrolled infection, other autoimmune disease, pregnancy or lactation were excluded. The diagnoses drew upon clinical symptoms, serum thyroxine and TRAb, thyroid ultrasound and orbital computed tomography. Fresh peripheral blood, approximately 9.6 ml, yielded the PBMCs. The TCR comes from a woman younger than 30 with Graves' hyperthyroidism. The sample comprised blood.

For the CDR3, the DNA is TGTGCCACCAGTGATTTGGAGGGGAATAGCAATCAGCCCCAGCATTTT. Protein sequence: CATSDLEGNSNQPQHF. The chain recombines TRBV24-1 with TRBJ1-5, with D possibly TRBD1 on 5 matching bases. CDR1 is KGHDR, CDR2 SFDVKD, per germline. Trimming cost V 0 bases and J 0 bases, with 8 bases left between them. The CDR3 has 16 amino acids.